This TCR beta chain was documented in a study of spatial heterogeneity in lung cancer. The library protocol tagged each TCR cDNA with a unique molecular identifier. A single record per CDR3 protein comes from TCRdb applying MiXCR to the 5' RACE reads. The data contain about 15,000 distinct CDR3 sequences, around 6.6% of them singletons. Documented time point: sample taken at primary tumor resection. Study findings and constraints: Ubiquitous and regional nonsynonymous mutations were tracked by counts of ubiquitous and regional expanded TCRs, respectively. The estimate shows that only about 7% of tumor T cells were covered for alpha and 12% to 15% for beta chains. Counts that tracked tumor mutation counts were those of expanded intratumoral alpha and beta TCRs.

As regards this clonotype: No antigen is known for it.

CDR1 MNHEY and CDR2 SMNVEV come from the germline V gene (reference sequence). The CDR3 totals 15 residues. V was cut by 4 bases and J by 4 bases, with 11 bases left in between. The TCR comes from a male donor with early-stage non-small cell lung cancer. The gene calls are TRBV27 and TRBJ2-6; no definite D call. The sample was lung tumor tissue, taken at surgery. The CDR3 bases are TGTGCCAGCAGTTCACGTGGACCGGGGGCCAACGTCCTGACTTTC. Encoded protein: CASSSRGPGANVLTF.